This TCR beta chain is from a study of T cell responses to AZD1222 COVID-19 vaccine. Repertoires were generated with immunoSEQ multiplex PCR, while TCRdb's copy carries only in-frame clones and drops some. The sample holds 150,000 to 190,000 clones, roughly nine tenths seen once. This CDR3 region has 14 residues. The V gene end was trimmed by 7 bases and the J gene end by 6 bases; junction bases not matched to a gene: 10. The V gene's germline CDR1 is MNHEY and CDR2 SVGEGT. General study findings and limits: Sampling that yielded the repertoires occurred only after the peak T cell response.

With regard to this clone: Its antigen is as yet unknown.

The origin of this receptor is an adult who had recovered from COVID-19. V gene TRBV6-2 or TRBV6-3 combines with J gene TRBJ2-3, with 7 bases aligning to TRBD2. The sample in question was peripheral blood, obtained after recovery from COVID-19. Written as DNA, the CDR3 is TGTGCCAGCACCCCGGGAGGCAGCGACGATACGCAGTATTTT. Protein: CASTPGGSDDTQYF.